The 26 T cell receptor beta chains listed next were all sequenced from one sample in a study of identical twins. One entry per CDR3 protein results from TCRdb running MiXCR on the 5' RACE reads. Here the sample spans approximately 700,000 distinct CDR3 sequences, 6.1% being singletons. Sample: naive T cells sorted from blood. The receptor source for this set is a man between 18 and 35 years old in good health.

V is TRBV28 and J is TRBJ2-7; 9 bases line up with TRBD2. This CDR3 comprises 16 residues. The V and J ends lost 4 bases and 3 bases, in that order; junction bases with no gene match: 10. Germline CDR1 MDHEN, CDR2 SYDVKM. The CDR3 DNA reads as TGTGCCAGCAGTTCCTCCGGGACTAGCAAACACTACGAGCAGTACTTC. This encodes CASSSSGTSKHYEQYF.

The chain carries TRBV20-1 and TRBJ1-1; D is ambiguous. Germline V gene lookup returns CDR1 DFQATT and CDR2 SNEGSKA (reference sequence). The CDR3 runs 13 residues. Deletions cut 6 bases from V and 3 bases from J, with 14 bases between. For the CDR3, the DNA is TGCAGTGCGGCGGGGAAGGGCGACACTGAAGCTTTCTTT. Its protein is CSAAGKGDTEAFF.

This clonotype was detected many times. V gene TRBV20-1 combines with J gene TRBJ2-2; no reliable D call. CDR1 and CDR2 (germline): DFQATT, SNEGSKA (reference sequence). V lost 3 bases to trimming and J lost 6 bases, with 11 bases between them. CDR3 length: 13 amino acids. Here the CDR3 reads CSARSPVAGELFF. CDR3 nucleotides: TGCAGTGCTAGGTCACCCGTGGCCGGGGAGCTGTTTTTT.

This clonotype was seen more than once but under ten times. The chain has TRBV7-2 and TRBJ2-3, with 8 nucleotides matching TRBD2. The germline gives CDR1 SGHTA, CDR2 FQGNSA. The length of the CDR3 is 14 residues. Unmatched junction bases numbered 7, after V lost 7 bases and J lost 4 bases. CDR3 loop: CASTGRDAADTQYF. Written as DNA, the CDR3 is TGTGCCAGCACCGGGAGGGACGCGGCAGATACGCAGTATTTT.

Many counts were recorded for this clonotype. The chain has TRBV11-2 and TRBJ2-5, with 7 bases lining up with TRBD1. V lost 5 bases, J lost 3 bases, and 18 bases stayed unmatched. There are 18 residues in the CDR3. Germline V gene data show CDR1 as SGHAT and CDR2 as FQNNGV. Written as DNA, the CDR3 is TGTGCCAGCAGCCGGAGCTCCAAAAGACAGGGTACTAAAGAGACCCAGTACTTC. Protein: CASSRSSKRQGTKETQYF.

This clonotype was seen more than once but under ten times. This chain connects TRBV7-8 to TRBJ2-1, with TRBD2 matching over 10 bases. CDR1 and CDR2 from the germline V gene are SGHVS and FQNEAQ. This CDR3 comprises 16 residues. The V and J ends lost 3 bases and 3 bases, in that order; junction bases with no gene match: 5. This CDR3 reads CASSFGPSGGYNEQFF. In nucleotides, the CDR3 is TGTGCCAGCAGCTTCGGTCCTAGCGGGGGCTACAATGAGCAGTTCTTC.

V gene TRBV5-1 combines with J gene TRBJ2-5; possibly TRBD1 or TRBD2 for D (6 bases each). Germline CDR1 reads SGHRS; CDR2 reads YFSETQ. This CDR3 spans 16 amino acids. The V end lost 5 bases, the J end lost 2 bases, and 19 bases lay between the germline ends. CDR3 in DNA: TGCGCCAGCAGGCGTTTTGGGGGGCAAGTACAAGAGACCCAGTACTTC. Amino acid sequence: CASRRFGGQVQETQYF.

This clonotype was counted at least ten times. The chain's CDR3 is CASSQEGQGAYEQYF. The DNA for the CDR3 is TGCGCCAGCAGCCAAGAAGGACAGGGGGCGTACGAGCAGTACTTC. V and J are TRBV4-3 and TRBJ2-7, with TRBD1 identical over 11 bases. The germline CDR1 and CDR2 sequences are LGHNA and YSLEER. The CDR3 length is 15 residues. V trimming: 0 bases; J trimming: 4 bases; junction bases outside the gene matches: 2.

This clonotype was counted many times. J is TRBJ2-3 and V is TRBV6-1; D remains ambiguous. This CDR3 is built from 14 residues. Germline CDR1 and CDR2: MNHNS and SASEGT. Trimming took 4 bases from V and 3 from J, leaving 11 bases between them. The CDR3 loop reads CASSATWGTDTQYF. CDR3 coding DNA: TGTGCCAGCAGTGCCACTTGGGGAACAGATACGCAGTATTTT.

The CDR3 region has the DNA TGTGCCACCAGCAGAGACCAGCGGGTCTCCTACGAGCAGTACTTC. This translates into CATSRDQRVSYEQYF. This chain links TRBV15 with TRBJ2-7; TRBD2 might be the D (6 bases). Per germline, CDR1 LNHNV and CDR2 YYDKDF (reference sequence). Trimming took 0 bases from V and 0 from J, leaving 9 bases between them. This CDR3 has 15 amino acids.

This clonotype was observed at least ten times. This CDR3 reads CSARAGGINTEAFF. DNA of the CDR3: TGCAGTGCTAGAGCCGGCGGGATTAACACTGAAGCTTTCTTT. V and J are TRBV20-1 and TRBJ1-1; D is unresolved. The CDR3 has 14 amino acids. Trimming cost V 1 base and J 2 bases, with 11 bases left between them. Germline values: CDR1 DFQATT, CDR2 SNEGSKA (reference sequence).

The sample holds many counts of this clonotype. V usage is TRBV7-3 and J usage is TRBJ1-2; D is uncertain. The germline V gene encodes CDR1 SGHTA and CDR2 FQGTGA. The CDR3 spans 14 residues. Trimming took 1 base from V and 7 from J, leaving 13 bases between them. The CDR3 loop reads CASSLNGGEAGYTF. The DNA of the CDR3 is TGTGCCAGCAGCTTAAATGGAGGAGAGGCTGGCTACACCTTC.

The sample holds many counts of this clonotype. J is TRBJ2-1 and V is TRBV11-1, with TRBD1 identical over 8 bases. The CDR3 sequence is 14 residues long. Germline assignment: CDR1 SGHAT and CDR2 FQDESV (reference sequence). The V and J ends lost 1 base and 7 bases, in that order; junction bases with no gene match: 3. In DNA form, the CDR3 reads TGTGCCAGCAGCTTAGGACAGGGGAAGAATGAGCAGTTCTTC. The encoded protein is CASSLGQGKNEQFF. Looking up the rest from reference TRBV11-1 and TRBJ2-1 gives the full variable domain: EAEVAQSPRYKITEKSQAVAFWCDPISGHATLYWYRQILGQGPELLVQFQDESVVDDSQLPKDRFSAERLKGVDSTLKIQPAELGDSAMYLCASSLGQGKNEQFFGPGTRLTVL.

This clonotype was observed many times. The gene calls are TRBV24-1 and TRBJ2-1, with TRBD2 matching over 7 bases. Looked up from germline, CDR1 is KGHDR and CDR2 is SFDVKD. The CDR3 length is 13 residues. The V gene end was trimmed by 4 bases and the J gene end by 8 bases; junction bases not matched to a gene: 4. CDR3 DNA sequence: TGTGCCACCAGTGACGTGACTAGCTATGAGCAGTTCTTC. Protein sequence: CATSDVTSYEQFF.

This clonotype appeared many times. The chain carries TRBV24-1 and TRBJ2-5; possible D gene TRBD2, 5 bases. The CDR3 spans 13 residues. Germline CDR1 reads KGHDR; CDR2 reads SFDVKD. Trimming removed 5 bases at V and 4 bases at J, with 10 bases between. Here the CDR3 DNA reads TGTGCCACCAGTGTCCCGGCGGGAGAGACCCAGTACTTC. Its translation is CATSVPAGETQYF.

The chain combines TRBV7-9 with TRBJ1-4; 7 bases line up with TRBD1. J was trimmed by 8 bases and V by 4 bases; bases with no gene match: 7. The length of the CDR3 is 14 residues. CDR1 SEHNR and CDR2 FQNEAQ come from the germline V gene (reference sequence). The CDR3 reads CASSSRGGLEKLFF. The CDR3 DNA is TGTGCCAGCAGCTCCAGGGGGGGTTTGGAAAAACTGTTTTTT.

This clonotype was counted between two and nine times. V gene TRBV15 combines with J gene TRBJ2-2; D is ambiguous. V dropped 0 bases and J dropped 7 bases, with 3 bases sitting between them. CDR3 size: 12 residues. CDR1 and CDR2 (germline): LNHNV, YYDKDF (reference sequence). The CDR3 sequence: CATSREGGELFF. CDR3 in DNA: TGTGCCACCAGCAGAGAGGGCGGGGAGCTGTTTTTT. Filled out from reference TRBV15 and TRBJ2-2, the complete variable domain reads DAMVIQNPRYQVTQFGKPVTLSCSQTLNHNVMYWYQQKSSQAPKLLFHYYDKDFNNEADTPDNFQSRRPNTSFCFLDIRSPGLGDTAMYLCATSREGGELFFGEGSRLTVL.

This clonotype occurred many times. This chain links TRBV9 with TRBJ2-1; D is perhaps TRBD2 (6 bases). This CDR3 spans 14 amino acids. Germline V gene sequence: CDR1 SGDLS, CDR2 YYNGEE. V was cut by 0 bases and J by 8 bases, with 12 bases left in between. The CDR3 is CASSVVSGEDEQFF. The CDR3 DNA is TGTGCCAGCAGCGTAGTTTCCGGGGAGGATGAGCAGTTCTTC.

In this sample, this clonotype turned up many times. The V gene is TRBV12-3 or TRBV12-4, the J gene TRBJ2-1; the D gene is possibly TRBD1 (5 bases). The CDR3 spans 16 residues. V lost 6 bases, J lost 0 bases, and 15 bases lay in between. The CDR3, as DNA: TGTGCCAGCAGCCCTACAGGTTTGAGCTCCTACAATGAGCAGTTCTTC. It encodes CASSPTGLSSYNEQFF.

The V gene is TRBV12-3 or TRBV12-4, the J gene TRBJ2-3; possibly TRBD2 for D (7 bases). CDR3 length equals 16 residues. The V end lost 3 bases, the J end lost 5 bases, and 18 bases lay between the germline ends. CDR3 amino acids: CASSLRGAGVKDTQYF. CDR3 coding DNA: TGTGCCAGCAGTTTGAGGGGGGCGGGAGTGAAAGATACGCAGTATTTT.

This clonotype appeared many times. This chain links TRBV5-1 with TRBJ2-7; 13 bases line up with TRBD2. V was clipped by 5 bases and J by 5 bases; unmatched bases: 7. Germline values: CDR1 SGHRS, CDR2 YFSETQ. The CDR3 length is 15 residues. The chain's CDR3 is CASSRTSGSINEQYF. CDR3 sequence (DNA): TGCGCCAGCAGTCGGACTAGCGGGAGTATTAACGAGCAGTACTTC.

A few counts support this clonotype. V usage is TRBV4-1 and J usage is TRBJ2-5; 8 bases fit TRBD1. Germline values: CDR1 MGHRA, CDR2 YSYEKL. There are 15 residues in the CDR3. The V segment lost 0 bases and the J segment 9 bases; nucleotides outside the gene matches: 9. CDR3 in amino acids: CASSQDQGALGAQYF. In nucleotides, the CDR3 is TGCGCCAGCAGCCAAGATCAGGGGGCGCTAGGGGCCCAGTACTTC.

This clonotype was recorded many times. The chain links TRBV3-1 to TRBJ2-1, with 8 bases fitting TRBD2. J was trimmed by 1 base and V by 1 base; bases with no gene match: 3. The CDR3 is 16 amino acids. CDR1 and CDR2 (germline): LGHDT, YNNKEL (reference sequence). The CDR3 here is CASSQVGGGSYNEQFF. CDR3 DNA sequence: TGTGCCAGCAGCCAAGTAGGCGGGGGGTCCTACAATGAGCAGTTCTTC.

This clonotype was detected many times. V and J are TRBV5-1 and TRBJ2-7, with a weak D call TRBD2 (6 bases). The V end lost 2 bases, the J end lost 0 bases, and 12 bases lay between the germline ends. Germline V lookup: CDR1 SGHRS, CDR2 YFSETQ. This CDR3 has 15 residues. The CDR3 sequence: CASSLRGGTSYEQYF. In DNA, the CDR3 is TGCGCCAGCAGCTTACGGGGCGGGACCTCCTACGAGCAGTACTTC. Full variable domain (missing parts from reference TRBV5-1 and TRBJ2-7): KAGVTQTPRYLIKTRGQQVTLSCSPISGHRSVSWYQQTPGQGLQFLFEYFSETQRNKGNFPGRFSGRQFSNSRSEMNVSTLELGDSALYLCASSLRGGTSYEQYFGPGTRLTVT.

This clonotype has more than one count but fewer than ten. The chain recombines TRBV19 with TRBJ2-2; 13 nucleotides match TRBD2. Germline V gene lookup returns CDR1 LNHDA and CDR2 SQIVND (reference sequence). The CDR3 is made up of 15 amino acids. The trim removed 3 bases at V and 5 bases at J, leaving 0 bases unmatched. CDR3 amino acids: CASSMGLAGTGELFF. CDR3 nucleotides: TGTGCCAGTAGTATGGGACTAGCGGGGACCGGGGAGCTGTTTTTT. Filled out from reference TRBV19 and TRBJ2-2, the complete variable domain reads DGGITQSPKYLFRKEGQNVTLSCEQNLNHDAMYWYRQDPGQGLRLIYYSQIVNDFQKGDIAEGYSVSREKKESFPLTVTSAQKNPTAFYLCASSMGLAGTGELFFGEGSRLTVL.

This clonotype occurred a few times. V usage is TRBV12-3 or TRBV12-4 and J usage is TRBJ1-2; D ambiguous. The CDR3 is made up of 12 amino acids. V gave up 4 bases and J gave up 10 bases, with 13 bases separating them. The CDR3 DNA follows: TGTGCCAGCAGTTCCCAAGTATCCAACTACACCTTC. This translates into CASSSQVSNYTF.